What follows is one TCR beta chain and its context. While infection was still active, Seattle patients were enrolled and then followed longitudinally. This sample is drawn from a study of blood T cell repertoires in COVID-19. At the level of the study: Both acute and convalescent COVID-19 samples were obtained from the United States, Italy and Spain. The analysed material was cDNA or gDNA that came from T cells, B-cell-depleted T cells, or PBMCs.

Per the original data handling: Amplified reference gene primers provided the basis for estimating nucleated cell counts. Using immunoSEQ multiplex PCR, the repertoire was profiled, and TCRdb retains in-frame clones only, with some absent. D and trimming come from the DNA, and the V and J calls and clone size come from that table. Among roughly 200,000 clones listed, approximately 80% were seen once. This CDR3 region has 13 residues. Germline V gene lookup returns CDR1 ENHRY and CDR2 SYGVKD. Deletions cut 10 bases from V and 5 bases from J, with 17 bases between. This sequence was found in a woman in her thirties or forties with COVID-19, enrolled during active disease. The sequenced sample consisted of peripheral blood. The chain recombines TRBV10-3 with TRBJ1-1; TRBD1 is a possible D gene (6 bases). In DNA, the CDR3 is TGTGCCACCCTGGGAACTAGGGGGACTGAAGCTTTCTTT. It yields the protein CATLGTRGTEAFF.